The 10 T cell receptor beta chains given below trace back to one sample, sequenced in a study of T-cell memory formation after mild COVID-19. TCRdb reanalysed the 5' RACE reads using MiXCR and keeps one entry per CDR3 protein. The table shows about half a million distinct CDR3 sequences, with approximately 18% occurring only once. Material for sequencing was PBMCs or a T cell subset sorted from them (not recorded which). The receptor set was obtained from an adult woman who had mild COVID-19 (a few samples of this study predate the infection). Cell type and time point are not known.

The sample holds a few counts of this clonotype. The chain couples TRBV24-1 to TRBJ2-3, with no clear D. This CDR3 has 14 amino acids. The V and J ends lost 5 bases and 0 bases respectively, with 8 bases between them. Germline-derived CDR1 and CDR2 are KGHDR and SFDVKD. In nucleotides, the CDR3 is TGTGCCACCAGTGGTCTTCAAAGCACAGATACGCAGTATTTT. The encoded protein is CATSGLQSTDTQYF.

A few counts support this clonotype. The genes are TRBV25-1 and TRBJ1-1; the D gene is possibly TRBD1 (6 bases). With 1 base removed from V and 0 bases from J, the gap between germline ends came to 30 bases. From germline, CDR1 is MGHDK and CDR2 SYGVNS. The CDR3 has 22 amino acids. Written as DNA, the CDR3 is TGTGCCAGCAGTGAATCACCCCGCCAGGGACTCCGATCCGGGGGCATGAACACTGAAGCTTTCTTT. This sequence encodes CASSESPRQGLRSGGMNTEAFF.

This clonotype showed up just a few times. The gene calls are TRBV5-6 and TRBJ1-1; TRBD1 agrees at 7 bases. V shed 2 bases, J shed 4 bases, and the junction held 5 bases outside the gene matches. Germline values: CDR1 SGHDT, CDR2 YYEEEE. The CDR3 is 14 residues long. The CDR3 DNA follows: TGTGCCAGCAGCTTACAGGGGTTCAGCACTGAAGCTTTCTTT. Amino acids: CASSLQGFSTEAFF.

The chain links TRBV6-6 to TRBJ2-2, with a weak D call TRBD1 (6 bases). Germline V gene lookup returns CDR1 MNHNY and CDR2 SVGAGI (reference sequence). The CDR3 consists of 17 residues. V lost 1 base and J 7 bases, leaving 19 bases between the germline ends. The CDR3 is CASSYLGAGAAGGELFF. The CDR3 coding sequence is TGTGCCAGCAGTTACTTGGGGGCAGGGGCTGCCGGCGGGGAGCTGTTTTTT.

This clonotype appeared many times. The CDR3 sequence is CATSRDGETGEQYF. CDR3 in DNA: TGTGCCACCAGCAGAGACGGGGAGACGGGCGAGCAGTACTTC. The gene calls are TRBV15 and TRBJ2-7, with TRBD2 as a possible D gene (5 bases). CDR3 size: 14 residues. The V gene's germline CDR1 is LNHNV and CDR2 YYDKDF (reference sequence). Trimming took off 0 bases at V and 6 bases at J, with 12 bases between the two ends. The full variable domain, completed using reference TRBV15 and TRBJ2-7, is DAMVIQNPRYQVTQFGKPVTLSCSQTLNHNVMYWYQQKSSQAPKLLFHYYDKDFNNEADTPDNFQSRRPNTSFCFLDIRSPGLGDTAMYLCATSRDGETGEQYFGPGTRLTVT.

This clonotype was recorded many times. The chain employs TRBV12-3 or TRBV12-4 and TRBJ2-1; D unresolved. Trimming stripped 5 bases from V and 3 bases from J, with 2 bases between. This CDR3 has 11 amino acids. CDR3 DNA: TGTGCCAGCAGTGACTACAATGAGCAGTTCTTC. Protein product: CASSDYNEQFF.

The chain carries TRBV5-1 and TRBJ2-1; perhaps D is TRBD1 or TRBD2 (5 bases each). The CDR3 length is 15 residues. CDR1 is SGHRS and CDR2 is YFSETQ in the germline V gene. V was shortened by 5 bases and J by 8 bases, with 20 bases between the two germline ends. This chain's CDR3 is CASRPGWGPGDEQFF. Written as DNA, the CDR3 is TGCGCCAGCAGACCGGGTTGGGGACCAGGCGATGAGCAGTTCTTC.

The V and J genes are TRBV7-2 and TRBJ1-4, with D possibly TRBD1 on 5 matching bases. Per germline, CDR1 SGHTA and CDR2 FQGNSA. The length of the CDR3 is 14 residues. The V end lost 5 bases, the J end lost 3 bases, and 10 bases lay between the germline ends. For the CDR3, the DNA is TGTGCCAGCAGCCCCCAGGGCCCTAATGAAAAACTGTTTTTT. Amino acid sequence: CASSPQGPNEKLFF.

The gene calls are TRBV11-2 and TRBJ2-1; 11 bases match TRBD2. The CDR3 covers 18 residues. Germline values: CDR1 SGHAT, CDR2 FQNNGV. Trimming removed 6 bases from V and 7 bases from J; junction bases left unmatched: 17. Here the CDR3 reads CASSSDTSGSTPGNEQFF. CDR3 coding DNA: TGTGCCAGCAGTTCTGATACTAGCGGGAGTACCCCGGGGAATGAGCAGTTCTTC.

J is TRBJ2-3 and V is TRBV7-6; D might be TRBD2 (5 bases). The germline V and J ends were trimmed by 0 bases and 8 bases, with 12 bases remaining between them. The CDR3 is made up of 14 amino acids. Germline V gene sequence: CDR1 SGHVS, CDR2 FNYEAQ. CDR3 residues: CASSLAQRSGTQYF. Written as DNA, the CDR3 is TGTGCCAGCAGCTTAGCGCAGCGGTCAGGTACGCAGTATTTT.